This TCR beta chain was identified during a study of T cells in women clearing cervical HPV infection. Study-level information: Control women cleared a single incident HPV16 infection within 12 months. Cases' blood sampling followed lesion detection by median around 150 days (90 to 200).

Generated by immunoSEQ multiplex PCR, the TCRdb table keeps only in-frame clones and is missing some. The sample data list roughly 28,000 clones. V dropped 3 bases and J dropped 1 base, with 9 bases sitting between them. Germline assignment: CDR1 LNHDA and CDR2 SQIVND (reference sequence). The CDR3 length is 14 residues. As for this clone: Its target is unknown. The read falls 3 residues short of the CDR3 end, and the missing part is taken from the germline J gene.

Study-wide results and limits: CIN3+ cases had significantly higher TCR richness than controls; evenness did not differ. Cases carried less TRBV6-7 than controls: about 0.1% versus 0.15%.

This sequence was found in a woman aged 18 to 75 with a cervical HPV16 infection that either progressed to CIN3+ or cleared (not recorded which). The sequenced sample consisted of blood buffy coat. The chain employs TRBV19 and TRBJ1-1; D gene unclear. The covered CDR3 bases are TGTGCCAGTAGTATGGGCCTGTGGAACACTGAA. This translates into CASSMGLWNTE. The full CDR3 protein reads CASSMGLWNTEAFF.